This TCR beta chain comes out of a study of T cell responses to AZD1222 COVID-19 vaccine (dated by TCRdb to about 2021). Regarding the complete study: AZD1222 recipients with second doses at about 4 weeks or about 12 weeks were pooled, because spike-specific TCR depth and breadth did not differ between schedules. A total of over 230 trial participants underwent TCR sequencing, of whom some 200 had received two doses of AZD1222 and around 25 had received two doses of the MenACWY control vaccine. Enrollment into the trials was organized by age into subgroups of 18-55, 56-69 and 70-plus years, and those subgroups contained approximately 160, 26 and 62 TCR-sequenced participants, respectively. Study-wide conclusions, independent of this receptor: After two AZD1222 doses, both the breadth and the depth of spike-specific TCRs were significantly higher than at day 0 and than in MenACWY recipients. Vaccine-associated CD4 TCRs spanned the whole spike protein, with dominant responses in regions 160-218 and 743-854. Reportedly, almost half of the unique spike-specific TCRs recognized epitopes lying outside the regions that are mutated in the B.1.351 and B.1.1.7 variants. No day 14 peak-response samples were available, so repertoires were characterized only after the peak T cell response. Conclusions about previously exposed vaccinees are limited, since just six or seven AZD1222 recipients were seropositive for SARS-CoV-2 at baseline. In the small 56-69-year group, the increase in depth fell short of significance, most likely because of low power. Most participants were white British and females outnumbered males, and the authors suggested that clonal diversity may have been underestimated.

The CDR3 regions of human TCRbeta chains were analyzed by immunosequencing. In the source study's methods: TCRs in the repertoires were compared against a reference library of SARS-CoV-2-specific TCRs that had been generated with the MIRA antigen-specificity platform. Breadth meant the fraction of unique TCRs that were SARS-CoV-2-associated, whereas depth meant the fraction of total T cells that were SARS-CoV-2-associated. Each spike-specific TCR was assigned to its reactive spike region and to a CD4 or CD8 class using the MIRA data. Log10-transformed breadth and depth values were compared by one-way ANOVA with Sidak's multiple comparisons tests. Sourced from immuneACCESS, this table was stored by TCRdb with only in-frame sequences that have V and J called. A share of the clones is absent; for the studies checked, an unresolved V gene accounts for under half, and the remainder has no known explanation. Clone size and V and J calls were adopted from that table, with D and trimming inferred from the DNA. Within this sample are roughly 67,000 clones, with over 60% of them counted one time only. The leading ten clones occupy around an eighth of the sample.

The CDR3 spans 14 residues, from the cysteine through the phenylalanine. The sequence is cut down to CDR3 DNA, 42 bases in frame from base 1. V was cut back by 3 bases and J by 0 bases, leaving a gap of 8 bases between them. From the germline V gene, CDR1 is KGHSH and CDR2 is LQKENI. This specimen's time point label, per the study, means: baseline before first vaccination. Vaccinee samples were obtained from the UK trials COV001 and COV002, which included a single-blind randomized controlled phase 2/3 trial of AZD1222 (ChAdOx1 nCoV-19) in healthy adults. For TCRbeta chain sequencing, PBMC samples from trial participants were taken at day 0 and at day 28 after the second dose. As for this clone: Its antigen remains unidentified. Base quality data are lacking; no much larger clone is found one base away.

Sequenced here: peripheral blood, sampled on day 0 of AZD1222 vaccination. The rearrangement joined TRBV18 to TRBJ1-1; matching of 5 bases hints at TRBD1 as the D gene. The receptor comes from an adult in good health. The nucleotides read TGTGCCAGCTCACCTGGGGACCTGAACACTGAAGCTTTCTTT. This codes for CASSPGDLNTEAFF. When the CDR3 is completed using the reference TRBV18 and TRBJ1-1 genes on either side, the full variable domain is NAGVMQNPRHLVRRRGQEARLRCSPMKGHSHVYWYRQLPEEGLKFMVYLQKENIIDESGMPKERFSAEFPKEGPSILRIQQVVRGDSAAYFCASSPGDLNTEAFFGQGTRLTVV.